This T cell receptor beta chain emerged from a study of T cells in Graves' hyperthyroidism and ophthalmopathy. TCR beta CDR3 regions were amplified from RNA transcripts. HTBI primers drove first-round RT-PCR of the TCR CDR3. Each CDR3 protein is one row after TCRdb ran MiXCR on the multiplex PCR reads. The profile covers around 760,000 distinct CDR3 sequences, with 35% appearing a single time and around 30% taken by the ten largest. Per the germline V gene, CDR1 is KGHDR and CDR2 is SFDVKD. CDR3 length: 12 amino acids. V was cut by 6 bases and J by 6 bases, with 9 bases left in between. This clonotype has more than one count but fewer than ten.

The source material was blood. The gene calls are TRBV24-1 and TRBJ2-3; possibly TRBD1 for D (5 bases). This TCR derives from a woman in her forties with Graves' hyperthyroidism. The CDR3, as DNA: TGTGCCACCAGTCCAGGGTTTGATACGCAGTATTTT. The encoded protein is CATSPGFDTQYF.